Reported below is one T cell receptor beta chain. Its antigen is currently unknown. Germline CDR1 GTSNPN, CDR2 SVGIG (reference sequence). Trimming pared 3 bases from V and 5 bases from J, leaving 13 bases between. This CDR3 has 13 amino acids. The sample is drawn from a study of graft-versus-host responses after intestinal transplantation. Study-wide findings and caveats: Early post-transplant HvG declines showed an association with peak circulating GvH clone levels. Allografts of patients with graft-donor T cell macrochimerism showed high graft-versus-host to host-versus-graft clone ratios. Researchers found GvH clones in recipient marrow, and some showed up first in ileum or blood.

Assay used: immunoSEQ multiplex PCR; TCRdb lists only in-frame clones, some missing. Among 90,000 to 120,000 clones, over 80% were seen once, and the ten largest hold less than 0.8%. The chain carries TRBV30 and TRBJ1-2, with a tentative D call TRBD1 (6 bases). The material was unstimulated CD4+ T cells sorted from spleen or lymph node cells, obtained before transplant. The TCR sequence derives from a human donor who was the organ donor for an intestinal transplant. The CDR3 bases are TGTGCCTGGAGACAGGGACCCTTATATGGCTACACCTTC. It translates to CAWRQGPLYGYTF.